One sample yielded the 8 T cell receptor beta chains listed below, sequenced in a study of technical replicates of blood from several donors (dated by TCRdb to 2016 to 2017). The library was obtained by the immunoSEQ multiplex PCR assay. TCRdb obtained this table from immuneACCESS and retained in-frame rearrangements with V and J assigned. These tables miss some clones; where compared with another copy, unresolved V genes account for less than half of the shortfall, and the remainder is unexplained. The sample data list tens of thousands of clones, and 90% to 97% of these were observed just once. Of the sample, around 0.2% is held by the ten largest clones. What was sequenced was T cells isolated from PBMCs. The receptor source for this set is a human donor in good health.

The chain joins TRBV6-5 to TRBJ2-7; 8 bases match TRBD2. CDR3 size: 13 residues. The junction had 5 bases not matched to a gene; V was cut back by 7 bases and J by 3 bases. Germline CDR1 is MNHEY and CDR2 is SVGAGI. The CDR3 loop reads CASMGLDLYEQYF. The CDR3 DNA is TGTGCCAGCATGGGACTAGATCTCTACGAGCAGTACTTC.

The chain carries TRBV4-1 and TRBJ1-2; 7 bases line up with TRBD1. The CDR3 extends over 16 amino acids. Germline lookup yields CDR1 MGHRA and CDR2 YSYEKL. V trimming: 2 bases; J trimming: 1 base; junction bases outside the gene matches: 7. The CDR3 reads CASSQPLQGLNYGYTF. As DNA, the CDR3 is TGCGCCAGCAGCCAACCCTTACAGGGGCTTAACTATGGCTACACCTTC.

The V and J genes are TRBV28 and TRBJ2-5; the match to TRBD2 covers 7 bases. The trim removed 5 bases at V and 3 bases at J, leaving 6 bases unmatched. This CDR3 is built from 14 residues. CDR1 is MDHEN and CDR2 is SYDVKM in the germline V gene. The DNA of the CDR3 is TGTGCCAGCAGTATTGGGGGGAGGGAAGAGACCCAGTACTTC. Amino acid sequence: CASSIGGREETQYF.

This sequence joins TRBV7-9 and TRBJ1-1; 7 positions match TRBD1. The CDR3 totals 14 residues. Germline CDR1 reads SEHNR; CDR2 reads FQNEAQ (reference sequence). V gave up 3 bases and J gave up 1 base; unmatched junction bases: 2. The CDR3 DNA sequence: TGTGCCAGCAGCTTGACAGGGCGGAACACTGAAGCTTTCTTT. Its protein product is CASSLTGRNTEAFF. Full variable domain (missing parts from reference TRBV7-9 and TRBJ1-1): DTGVSQNPRHKITKRGQNVTFRCDPISEHNRLYWYRQTLGQGPEFLTYFQNEAQLEKSRLLSDRFSAERPKGSFSTLEIQRTEQGDSAMYLCASSLTGRNTEAFFGQGTRLTVV.

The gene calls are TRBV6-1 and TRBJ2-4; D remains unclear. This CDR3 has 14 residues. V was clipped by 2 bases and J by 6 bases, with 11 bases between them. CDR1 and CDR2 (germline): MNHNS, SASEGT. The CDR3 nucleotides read TGTGCCAGCAGTGAATTTAGATTTGGAAACATTCAGTACTTC. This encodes CASSEFRFGNIQYF.

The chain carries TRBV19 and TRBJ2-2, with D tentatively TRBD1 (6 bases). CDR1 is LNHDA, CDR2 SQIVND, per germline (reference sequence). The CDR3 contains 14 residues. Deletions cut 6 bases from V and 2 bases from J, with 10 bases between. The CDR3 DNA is TGTGCCAGTAGAGGACAGATTAACACCGGGGAGCTGTTTTTT. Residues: CASRGQINTGELFF.

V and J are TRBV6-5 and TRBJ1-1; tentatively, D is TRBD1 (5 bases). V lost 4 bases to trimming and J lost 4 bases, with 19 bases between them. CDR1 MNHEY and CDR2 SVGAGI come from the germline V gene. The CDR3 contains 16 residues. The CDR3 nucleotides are TGTGCCAGCAGTTCACCTGCGGGACGGGACGCCACTGAAGCTTTCTTT. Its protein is CASSSPAGRDATEAFF.

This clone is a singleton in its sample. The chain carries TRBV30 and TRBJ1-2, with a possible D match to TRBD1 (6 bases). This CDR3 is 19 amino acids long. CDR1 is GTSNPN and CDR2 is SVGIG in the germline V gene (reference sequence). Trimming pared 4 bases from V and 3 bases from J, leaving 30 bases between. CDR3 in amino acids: CAWIPNRKNVGAGYYGYTF. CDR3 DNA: TGTGCCTGGATTCCTAACAGGAAAAACGTGGGGGCAGGATACTATGGCTACACCTTC.